The present TCR beta chain was sequenced within a study of monozygotic twins with inflammatory bowel disease. Regarding the study as a whole: IBD patients, compared with healthy twins, shared fewer clonotypes with others (especially with disease activity). Nothing supported a single strong signal or clonotype that was associated with IBD. Healthy co-twins showed greater TCRbeta diversity (inverse Simpson) than IBD patients.

Per TCR library, approximately 3,800 ng of total RNA was used. TCRdb re-called the 5' RACE reads; one entry per CDR3 protein, DNA not given. The clone table shows around 410,000 distinct CDR3 sequences, with the ten largest holding approximately 2.3%. The CDR3 consists of 13 residues. The V gene's germline CDR1 is DFQATT and CDR2 SNEGSKA (reference sequence). On this clonotype: Antigen specificity is unknown.

The sequenced material came from blood. The TCR sequence derives from a human donor with ulcerative colitis or Crohn's disease, or a healthy co-twin of an affected twin (not recorded which). The chain joins TRBV20-1 to TRBJ1-2; absent DNA, TCRdb's TRBD1 call cannot be checked. Here the CDR3 reads CSATGQGSYGYSF.